This T cell receptor (beta chain) appears in the sequencing data of a study of T cell responses to AZD1222 COVID-19 vaccine (dated by TCRdb to the early 2020s). In the study overall: AZD1222 recipients whose second dose came at about 4 weeks and those whose second dose came at about 12 weeks were combined into one group, since spike-specific TCR depth and breadth did not differ between the two schedules. Trial participants were enrolled by age into 18-55, 56-69 and 70-plus year subgroups, with around 150, 28 and 57 TCR-sequenced participants respectively. TCR sequencing covered roughly 230 trial participants: 200 to 220 given two doses of AZD1222 and about 26 given two doses of MenACWY control vaccine.

V is cut by 2 bases and J by 0 bases, and the space between the germline ends is 14 bases. For CDR1 and CDR2, the germline V gene lists MDHEN and SYDVKM. The CDR3 numbers 17 residues from cysteine through phenylalanine. The read is trimmed to its CDR3 DNA, 51 bases read in frame from base 1. As for this clone: Its antigen is not yet known. The input lacks base qualities; no much larger clone sits a single base away.

The CDR3 regions of human TCRbeta chains were analyzed by immunosequencing. As for the original processing: TCRs in the repertoires were compared against a reference library of SARS-CoV-2-specific TCRs that had been generated with the MIRA antigen-specificity platform. Breadth was defined as the fraction of unique TCRs that were SARS-CoV-2-associated, and depth was defined as the fraction of total T cells that were SARS-CoV-2-associated. Each spike-specific TCR was assigned to its reactive spike region and to a CD4 or CD8 class using the MIRA data. Log10-transformed breadth and depth values were compared by one-way ANOVA with Sidak's multiple comparisons tests. TCRdb mirrors the immuneACCESS table, restricted to in-frame sequences. Some clones are absent from its copies; in checked studies, under half trace to an unresolved V gene, and the reason for the others is unknown. V, J and clone size are those of that table, while D and trimming were read from the DNA. This sample has 100,000 to 120,000 clones in its table, and approximately 90% of those were observed once. Roughly 2.5% of the sample is in the top ten clones.

Results the study describes overall, beyond this receptor: Only a handful of AZD1222 recipients were SARS-CoV-2 seropositive at baseline, limiting conclusions about previously exposed vaccinees. In the small 56-69-year group, the increase in depth fell short of significance, most likely because of low power. Reportedly, almost half of the unique spike-specific TCRs recognized epitopes lying outside the regions that are mutated in the B.1.351 and B.1.1.7 variants. Because no day 14 peak-response samples were available, the repertoires could be characterized only after the peak T cell response. Vaccine-associated CD4 TCRs spanned the whole spike protein, with dominant responses in regions 160-218 and 743-854. After two AZD1222 doses, spike-specific TCR breadth and depth were significantly higher than at day 0 and than in MenACWY recipients. Participants were mostly white British and included more females than males, and it was suggested by the authors that clonal diversity may have been underestimated.

The time point label corresponds to: baseline before first vaccination. Vaccinee samples were obtained from the UK trials COV001 and COV002, which included a single-blind randomized controlled phase 2/3 trial of AZD1222 (ChAdOx1 nCoV-19) in healthy adults. For TCRbeta chain sequencing, PBMC samples were collected from trial participants at day 0 and at day 28 after the second dose. The clonotype originates from an adult in good health. Recombination joined TRBV28 with TRBJ1-3; the D gene remains uncertain. The sequences come from peripheral blood, collected on day 0 of AZD1222 vaccination. In nucleotides, the sequence is TGTGCCAGCAGTTTAATTCCGGGCAGGAACTCTGGAAACACCATATATTTT. This sequence encodes CASSLIPGRNSGNTIYF. With the portions outside the CDR3 filled from the reference TRBV28 and TRBJ1-3 genes, the complete variable region becomes DVKVTQSSRYLVKRTGEKVFLECVQDMDHENMFWYRQDPGLGLRLIYFSYDVKMKEKGDIPEGYSVSREKKERFSLILESASTNQTSMYLCASSLIPGRNSGNTIYFGEGSWLTVV.